The clone carrying this T cell receptor (beta chain) is judged medium-sized. Its specificity is unknown. Tregs were sorted as CD4+CD25+CD127-/low cells. TRBV12-4/TRBJ1-2 clonotypes were amplified with adaptor-ligated barcode primers. TCRdb re-called the multiplex PCR reads through MiXCR, storing one row per CDR3 protein. The data show some 1,000 distinct CDR3 sequences, over 0.7% seen once. This CDR3 comprises 14 residues. Trimming removed 5 bases at V and 4 bases at J, with 14 bases between. General study findings and limits: Tumor Tregs overlapped most with tumor, then blood, naive CD4+ cells. Naive CD4+ cells shared approximately 12% of tumor Treg sequences. Tumor memory CD4+ T cell TCR gene usage was found to cluster with blood and lymph node memory CD4+ cells and with lymph node naive CD4+ cells.

The sequenced sample consisted of Tregs sorted from blood. The rearrangement uses TRBV12-3 or TRBV12-4 and TRBJ1-2; D is perhaps TRBD1 (5 bases). The receptor comes from a female donor with breast cancer. This chain's CDR3 is CASSAIARGYGYTF. In DNA form, the CDR3 reads TGTGCCAGCAGTGCAATTGCGAGGGGCTATGGCTACACCTTC.